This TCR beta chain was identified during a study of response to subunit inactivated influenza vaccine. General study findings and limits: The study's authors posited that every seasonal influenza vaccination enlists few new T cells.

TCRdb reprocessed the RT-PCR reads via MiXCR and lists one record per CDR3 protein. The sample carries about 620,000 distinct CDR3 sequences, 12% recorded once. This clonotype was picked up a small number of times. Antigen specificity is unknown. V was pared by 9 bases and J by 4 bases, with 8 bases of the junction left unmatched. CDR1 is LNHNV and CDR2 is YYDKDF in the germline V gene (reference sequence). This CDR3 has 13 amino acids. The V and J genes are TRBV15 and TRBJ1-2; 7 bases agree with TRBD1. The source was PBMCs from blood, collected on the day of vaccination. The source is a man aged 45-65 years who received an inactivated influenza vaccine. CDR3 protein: CATSTGRVYGYTF. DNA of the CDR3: TGTGCCACTTCGACAGGGAGGGTCTATGGCTACACCTTC.